The present T cell receptor beta chain was sequenced within a study of blood T cells in healthy people across ages. In this sample, this clonotype turned up a few times. Its antigen is unidentified. With a J-beta primer mix and a sample-barcoded 5' primer, a second PCR ran about 6 to 11 cycles. TCRdb passed the 5' RACE reads through MiXCR, listing each CDR3 protein once. The repertoire holds some 760,000 distinct CDR3 sequences, with 20% to 25% as singletons. Study-wide results and limits: Estimated diversity that came from one million T cells was considered an underestimate. More naive CD4+ cells and higher diversity were found in long-lived than in aged donors.

The sample was also linked to a second study, of T cells of mothers and their children. That source adds: Maternal samples each gave over 9.5 million TCR beta CDR3 reads, and child samples several million each.

This sequence was found in a boy between 10 and 17 years old in good health. The sequencing sample was made of blood.

The CDR3 loop is CSARTNIGQSVGNQPQHF. The CDR3 coding sequence is TGCAGTGCTAGAACGAATATCGGACAGTCAGTGGGCAATCAGCCCCAGCATTTT. The V and J genes are TRBV20-1 and TRBJ1-5; TRBD1 is a possible D gene (6 bases). The germline V and J ends were trimmed by 2 bases and 2 bases, with 22 bases remaining between them. CDR3 size: 18 residues. Germline lookup yields CDR1 DFQATT and CDR2 SNEGSKA (reference sequence).